A single sample is the source of the 25 T cell receptor beta chains below, sequenced in a study of blood T cells in healthy people across ages. A sample-barcoded 5' primer and a J-beta primer mix were used in a second PCR of roughly 6 to 11 cycles. TCRdb reanalysed the 5' RACE reads using MiXCR and keeps one entry per CDR3 protein. The repertoire holds about 1.1 million distinct CDR3 sequences, with about two fifths as singletons. Input material: blood. These receptors were taken from a man younger than 35 in good health.

Details on this clonotype: A read error may produce the germline difference seen at one junction end. The CDR3 loop reads CTSSGKHGQNTEAFF. CDR3 bases: TGTACCAGCAGTGGGAAGCACGGACAGAACACTGAAGCTTTCTTT. The genes are TRBV6-6 and TRBJ1-1; D possibly corresponds to TRBD1 (5 bases). Germline assignment: CDR1 MNHNY and CDR2 SVGAGI (reference sequence). The CDR3 spans 15 residues.

To note about this clonotype: At one boundary the junction diverges from the germline segment, which might be a read error. The rearrangement joins TRBV4-3 to TRBJ2-1, with 10 nucleotides matching TRBD2. Germline V gene lookup returns CDR1 LGHNA and CDR2 YSLEER. This CDR3 is built from 16 residues. The CDR3 DNA sequence: TGCGCCAACAGCCAGGAATTCTCAGCGGGGGGGAATGAGCAGTTCTTC. Its protein is CANSQEFSAGGNEQFF.

This clonotype occurred a few times. V usage is TRBV7-6 and J usage is TRBJ2-7; TRBD1 matches at 9 bases. This CDR3 is 16 amino acids long. J lost 3 bases, V lost 1 base, and 7 bases had no gene match. Germline CDR1 reads SGHVS; CDR2 reads FNYEAQ. CDR3 sequence reads: CASSLEPGQGIYEQYF. DNA of the CDR3: TGTGCCAGCAGCTTAGAGCCCGGACAGGGGATCTACGAGCAGTACTTC.

The chain is built from TRBV7-2 and TRBJ2-1; 9 nucleotides line up with TRBD1. Trimming cost V 5 bases and J 4 bases; bases outside gene matches: 6. CDR3 length: 15 amino acids. Germline loops: CDR1 SGHTA, CDR2 FQGNSA. CDR3 loop: CASSLQGAEYNEQFF. The CDR3 bases are TGTGCCAGCAGCCTACAGGGGGCCGAATACAATGAGCAGTTCTTC.

This clonotype was observed a single time. The rearrangement uses TRBV6-5 and TRBJ2-1, with no clear D. V dropped 8 bases and J dropped 12 bases, with 14 bases sitting between them. The CDR3 is made up of 11 amino acids. Germline V gene data show CDR1 as MNHEY and CDR2 as SVGAGI. CDR3 protein: CASLGLHGQFF. The CDR3 DNA reads TGTGCCAGCCTTGGATTGCATGGGCAGTTCTTC.

This clonotype has more than one count but fewer than ten. The chain couples TRBV9 to TRBJ2-1; TRBD2 agrees at 8 bases. In germline, CDR1 is SGDLS, CDR2 YYNGEE. CDR3 length: 16 amino acids. V lost 0 bases and J lost 1; bases outside the gene matches: 3. CDR3 in DNA: TGTGCCAGCAGCGTAGGCGGGGGGCCGTCCTACAATGAGCAGTTCTTC. It specifies CASSVGGGPSYNEQFF.

The sample holds a few counts of this clonotype. V usage is TRBV4-3 and J usage is TRBJ2-7; the D is unclear. CDR1 is LGHNA, CDR2 YSLEER, per germline. This CDR3 contains 14 residues. Trimming pared 0 bases from V and 5 bases from J, leaving 11 bases between. CDR3 loop: CASSQDVSSHEQYF. In nucleotides, the CDR3 is TGCGCCAGCAGCCAAGATGTATCCAGCCACGAGCAGTACTTC.

The chain recombines TRBV20-1 with TRBJ2-4; 8 positions agree with TRBD1. The ends lost 5 bases at V and 13 bases at J; junction bases unmatched: 10. Germline CDR1 DFQATT, CDR2 SNEGSKA (reference sequence). The CDR3 covers 12 residues. The CDR3 coding sequence is TGCAGTGCTGGCAGACAGGGGAGAGCGCAGTACTTC. This codes for CSAGRQGRAQYF.

The V call is TRBV4-2, the J call TRBJ2-1, with D maybe TRBD2 (6 bases). The germline CDR1 and CDR2 sequences are LGHNA and YNFKEQ. This CDR3 is built from 17 residues. V gave up 0 bases and J gave up 0 bases, with 12 bases separating them. CDR3 residues: CASSQEPGGNSYNEQFF. The CDR3 bases are TGTGCCAGCAGCCAAGAACCCGGGGGTAACTCCTACAATGAGCAGTTCTTC.

The chain links TRBV29-1 to TRBJ2-3, with D maybe TRBD1 (6 bases). Trimming left V 4 bases short and J 4 bases short, with 9 bases between. The CDR3 spans 12 residues. CDR1 and CDR2 (germline): SQVTM, ANQGSEA. In DNA, the CDR3 is TGCAGCGTTGGAGGGGGACCAGATACGCAGTATTTT. As protein: CSVGGGPDTQYF.

In this sample, this clonotype turned up a few times. The J gene is TRBJ2-3, the V gene TRBV7-3; no firm D call. CDR1 and CDR2 from the germline V gene are SGHTA and FQGTGA. Trimming cost V 8 bases and J 2 bases, with 17 bases left between them. The CDR3 runs to 15 residues. The CDR3, as DNA: TGTGCCAGCGGGTTTGCTACGGCCGACACAGATACGCAGTATTTT. It yields the protein CASGFATADTDTQYF.

The chain has TRBV5-1 and TRBJ2-3, with a weak D call TRBD2 (5 bases). From germline, CDR1 is SGHRS and CDR2 YFSETQ. V was trimmed by 4 bases and J by 2 bases, leaving 11 bases between them. This CDR3 contains 14 residues. The CDR3 sequence is CASSTLGDTDTQYF. In DNA, the CDR3 is TGCGCCAGCAGCACCTTGGGAGACACAGATACGCAGTATTTT.

The CDR3, as DNA: TGTGCCATCAGTCAAGGGGTTGAGCAGTTCTTC. Translated, it gives CAISQGVEQFF. This sequence joins TRBV10-3 and TRBJ2-1, with a weak D call TRBD1 (5 bases). Trimming pared 5 bases from V and 9 bases from J, leaving 8 bases between. The V gene's germline CDR1 is ENHRY and CDR2 SYGVKD. This CDR3 is built from 11 residues.

Points on this clonotype: An end of the junction differs from the germline gene, which may be a read error. The chain is built from TRBV6-1 and TRBJ1-1, with D possibly matching TRBD1 (6 bases). The CDR3 loop spans 17 amino acids. CDR1 is MNHNS, CDR2 SASEGT, per germline. The CDR3, as DNA: TGTGCCAGCAGTCTAGCATCCAGGGGAACAAAGAACACAGAAGCTTTCTTT. Translating gives CASSLASRGTKNTEAFF.

This clonotype was seen a few times. The chain joins TRBV29-1 to TRBJ1-2; D remains unclear. The CDR3 sequence is 12 residues long. Germline-derived CDR1 and CDR2 are SQVTM and ANQGSEA. Between the trimmed V and J ends, which lost 1 base and 8 bases, there was a span of 11 bases. The CDR3 here is CSVEVSVGGYTF. The CDR3 region has the DNA TGCAGCGTTGAAGTATCCGTAGGGGGCTACACCTTC. Full variable domain (rest looked up from reference TRBV29-1 and TRBJ1-2): SAVISQKPSRDICQRGTSLTIQCQVDSQVTMMFWYRQQPGQSLTLIATANQGSEATYESGFVIDKFPISRPNLTFSTLTVSNMSPEDSSIYLCSVEVSVGGYTFGSGTRLTVV.

This clonotype was observed a handful of times. The rearrangement links TRBV20-1 to TRBJ1-3; no definite D call. Per the germline V gene, CDR1 is DFQATT and CDR2 is SNEGSKA (reference sequence). V was trimmed by 7 bases and J by 0 bases, leaving 10 bases between them. The CDR3 spans 13 residues. The CDR3 is CSVHSFSGNTIYF. The CDR3 nucleotides read TGCAGTGTCCACAGCTTCTCTGGAAACACCATATATTTT.

The chain recombines TRBV4-3 with TRBJ2-7; possibly TRBD1 for D (5 bases). Germline CDR1 and CDR2: LGHNA and YSLEER. V lost 0 bases and J lost 7, with 19 bases in between. The CDR3 has 16 residues. The CDR3 protein is CASSQDSTGGYNEQYF. The DNA for the CDR3 is TGCGCCAGCAGCCAAGATTCAACAGGCGGCTACAATGAGCAGTACTTC.

The chain links TRBV2 to TRBJ2-1; tentatively, D is TRBD1 (5 bases). Germline V gives CDR1 SNHLY, CDR2 FYNNEI. This CDR3 contains 16 residues. The ends were cut back, 0 bases at V and 5 bases at J, with 14 bases in the middle. In nucleotides, the CDR3 is TGTGCCAGCAGTGAAGCGCTTAGGGGCAGTAACAATGAGCAGTTCTTC. It specifies CASSEALRGSNNEQFF.

The chain recombines TRBV5-1 with TRBJ2-1; D is possibly TRBD2 (5 bases). CDR3 length equals 15 residues. V was trimmed by 0 bases and J by 3 bases, leaving 10 bases between them. Per the germline V gene, CDR1 is SGHRS and CDR2 is YFSETQ. CDR3 in amino acids: CASSLVPGNYNEQFF. The CDR3 DNA reads as TGCGCCAGCAGCTTGGTTCCGGGGAACTACAATGAGCAGTTCTTC.

This clonotype has just a few counts. This rearrangement joins TRBV5-6 to TRBJ2-3; possibly TRBD1 or TRBD2 for D (5 bases each). The ends were cut back, 5 bases at V and 2 bases at J, with 18 bases in the middle. Germline V gene sequence: CDR1 SGHDT, CDR2 YYEEEE. The CDR3 has 16 amino acids. For the CDR3, the DNA is TGTGCCAGCAGTTCCCCTTCCGGGGCGCCCACAGATACGCAGTATTTT. Residues: CASSSPSGAPTDTQYF.

This clonotype has at least ten counts. The rearrangement joins TRBV12-3 or TRBV12-4 to TRBJ2-3; D perhaps matches TRBD2 (6 bases). The CDR3 is 15 residues long. Trimming left V 10 bases short and J 2 bases short, with 19 bases between. The CDR3 loop is CATFSSAGTTDTQYF. CDR3 sequence (DNA): TGTGCCACCTTCTCCTCGGCGGGAACCACAGATACGCAGTATTTT.

The rearrangement uses TRBV12-5 and TRBJ2-5, with D perhaps matching TRBD2 (5 bases). CDR3 length: 14 residues. Germline V gene sequence: CDR1 LGHNT, CDR2 FRNRAP. The V end lost 1 base, the J end lost 3 bases, and 9 bases lay between the germline ends. The DNA for the CDR3 is TGTGCTAGTGGTTTGGGACCTAGCAAAGAGACCCAGTACTTC. Translating gives CASGLGPSKETQYF.

This clonotype came up a few times. The V call is TRBV20-1, the J call TRBJ2-2; weak D call: TRBD2 (6 bases). The CDR3 length is 16 residues. V was trimmed by 1 base and J by 3 bases, leaving 15 bases between them. Germline V CDR1 and CDR2: DFQATT, SNEGSKA (reference sequence). The CDR3 region has the DNA TGCAGTGCTAGAGCCCCTAGCGCCGGCGACACCGGGGAGCTGTTTTTT. It yields the protein CSARAPSAGDTGELFF.

This clonotype was counted a few times. The rearrangement uses TRBV2 and TRBJ1-4; maybe TRBD1 (5 bases). The CDR3 runs 13 residues. Germline V gives CDR1 SNHLY, CDR2 FYNNEI. The CDR3 reads CVGSGGYNEKLFF. CDR3 coding DNA: TGTGTCGGAAGTGGGGGATATAATGAAAAACTGTTTTTT.

The rearrangement links TRBV6-2 or TRBV6-3 to TRBJ2-1; 7 bases match TRBD1. The ends lost 4 bases at V and 4 bases at J; junction bases unmatched: 10. The CDR3 covers 16 residues. The germline CDR1 and CDR2 sequences are MNHEY and SVGEGT. The DNA for the CDR3 is TGTGCCAGCAGTTCGCAAAGACAGGGTAGTTACAATGAGCAGTTCTTC. This sequence encodes CASSSQRQGSYNEQFF.